Following are 5 T cell receptor beta chains from one sample sequenced in a study of spatial heterogeneity in lung cancer. Study-wide results and caveats: Mutation counts in tumors were tracked by counts of expanded intratumoral alpha and beta TCRs.

TCRdb reprocessed the 5' RACE reads with MiXCR, giving one entry per CDR3 protein. Among 17,000 or so distinct CDR3 sequences, more than 5% were seen once, and the ten largest hold 5.5% to 8%. These receptors have no identified antigens. Time point defined: sample taken at primary tumor resection. The sample here was lung tumor tissue, taken at surgery. These receptors all come from a male donor with early-stage non-small cell lung cancer.

This clonotype was recorded at least ten times. This beta chain is an off-target read within a library intended for alpha chains, so its frequency means little. This chain joins TRBV6-5 and TRBJ2-3, with 8 bases aligning to TRBD2. CDR3 length: 17 residues. CDR1 and CDR2 from the germline V gene are MNHEY and SVGAGI. J gave up 2 bases and V 4 bases, and 11 bases lay outside the gene matches. The CDR3 here is CASSSGGTYAFTDTQYF. Here the CDR3 DNA reads TGTGCCAGCAGTTCGGGAGGGACTTATGCTTTCACAGATACGCAGTATTTT.

Details on this clonotype: For a library built for alpha chains, this beta chain is a stray read; little rests on its size. This chain uses TRBV20-1 with TRBJ2-4, with 10 bases that match TRBD2. This CDR3 region has 15 residues. V trimming: 6 bases; J trimming: 1 base; junction bases outside the gene matches: 6. CDR1 is DFQATT and CDR2 is SNEGSKA in the germline V gene (reference sequence). CDR3 region: CSAPGSGGAKNIQYF. As DNA, the CDR3 is TGCAGTGCCCCGGGTAGCGGGGGGGCCAAAAACATTCAGTACTTC.

This clonotype turned up a few times. A library made for alpha chains picked up this beta chain off target, so its size means little. The chain has TRBV10-3 and TRBJ2-7; perhaps TRBD2 as D (5 bases). V lost 6 bases to trimming and J lost 0 bases, with 12 bases between them. The germline V gene encodes CDR1 ENHRY and CDR2 SYGVKD. This CDR3 has 14 residues. CDR3 bases: TGTGCCATCAGATCCGCCCGGGACTCCTACGAGCAGTACTTC. It codes for CAIRSARDSYEQYF.

By sample share, this clonotype is medium-sized. Since it is a stray read in a library aimed at alpha chains, this beta chain has a size that is not meaningful. The chain carries TRBV27 and TRBJ1-5, with D perhaps TRBD1 (6 bases). The germline gives CDR1 MNHEY, CDR2 SMNVEV (reference sequence). Trimming shortened V by 5 bases and J by 6 bases, and 8 bases separated the two germline ends. The CDR3 is made up of 12 amino acids. Written as DNA, the CDR3 is TGTGCCAGCAGTACAGGGTCTCAGCCCCAGCATTTT. Amino acid sequence: CASSTGSQPQHF.

This clonotype appeared many times. In a library made to pick up alpha chains, this beta chain is a stray read with a size that means little. The chain recombines TRBV4-1 with TRBJ2-7; 15 bases agree with TRBD2. Germline trimming cut 4 bases from V and 0 bases from J; bases unmatched to any gene: 13. The CDR3 is 20 residues long. From germline, CDR1 is MGHRA and CDR2 YSYEKL. The CDR3 here is CASSRKGSGTSGGSSYEQYF. In DNA form, the CDR3 reads TGCGCCAGCAGCCGGAAGGGTTCCGGGACTAGCGGGGGGAGCTCCTACGAGCAGTACTTC.